This T cell receptor beta chain was recovered during a study of vaccination and CD4 T cells after COVID-19 (dated by TCRdb to 2021 to 2024). About the full investigation: Convalescent patients had a positive SARS-CoV-2 result on nasal swab PCR, and of these patients, nine had mild disease and one had severe disease. In around ten COVID-19 convalescent patients and a few infection-naive healthy vaccine recipients, the spike-specific CD4+ TCR repertoire before mRNA vaccination was compared with the repertoire after mRNA vaccination. In control cultures, a CEFX viral epitope pool was used as positive control, an HIV-1 Nef peptide pool was used as negative control, or no peptide was added. Post-COVID blood samples from convalescent patients were collected a median of about 100 days after diagnosis, with a range of roughly 30 to 170 days. Participants got two doses of the Pfizer-BioNTech BNT162b2 vaccine (n=8) or two doses of the Moderna mRNA-1273 vaccine (n=2). Six males and four females were included in the convalescent cohort, with two Hispanic individuals, seven Caucasians, two Asians and one multiracial person represented. For stimulating the cultures, overlapping spike peptide pools were used, derived from SARS-CoV-2 as well as from the common cold coronaviruses HCoV-NL63, HCoV-OC43 and HCoV-229E. The time from the second vaccine dose to post-vaccine blood sampling had a median of roughly 72 days and ranged from about 14 to 250 days. Results and caveats for the whole study, not just this receptor: Although the median number of SARS-CoV-2-reactive clonotypes went up from 21 after infection to some 37 after vaccination, the increase was not significant. The study included relatively few convalescent patients and did not analyze early timepoints after natural infection. Of the vaccine-specific clones in convalescent patients, 304 of 307, or nearly all, reacted only to SARS-CoV-2 spike and did not cross-react with common cold coronaviruses. Among convalescent patients, a median about 86% of the SARS-CoV-2-reactive clones seen after vaccination appeared only after vaccination, which suggests priming specific to the vaccine.

The library was made by PCR. TCR sequencing of DNA from cultured CD4+ T cells used the Oncomine TCR Beta short-read assay at the Johns Hopkins FTIC core. The QIAamp micro DNA kit was used to extract genomic DNA from the cultured CD4+ T cells. Oncomine TCR Beta libraries made from cultured CD4+ T cells were pooled using unique dual indexes and sequenced on an Illumina iSeq 100. Turning to the authors' computational methods: Non-productive sequences were removed, and CDR3s not starting with C, not ending with F or W, or shorter than 7 amino acids were discarded. Antigen-specific clonotypes were identified using the MANAFEST web application through comparison of peptide-stimulated wells with reference and other culture wells. For a clone to be called positive, the clone needed an FDR below 0.05, an odds ratio above 5, and a productive frequency above 0.1% in at least two of three replicate wells. Cross-reactive clonotypes were defined as significantly expanded in both SARS-CoV-2 spike wells and at least one common cold coronavirus spike condition. Using R version 3.6.1, CDR3 homology was evaluated through Levenshtein distances (stringdist) along with unrooted phylogenetic trees (ape). Using fastp at Q25 and MiXCR, TCRdb reprocessed the public reads and kept productive beta chains. Each CDR3 protein appears once, grouped with its most common genes and DNA. None of the V and J calls come from the authors' own analysis; TCRdb made them. Across this sample there are about 3,900 distinct CDR3 sequences, with roughly 21% seen only once. Less than 25% of the sample rests with the top ten.

The CDR1 and CDR2 encoded by the germline V gene (reference sequence) are DFQATT and SNEGSKA. Unmatched junction bases come to 12, with V trimmed by 3 bases and J by 11 bases. Inclusive of the bounding cysteine and phenylalanine, the CDR3 is 13 residues long. Only CDR3 DNA is held: 39 bases, read in frame from base 1. In light of the paper, this sample's treatment or condition label describes: approximately 9-day PBMC culture with coronavirus spike peptide pools or control peptides (ViraFEST assay). The ViraFEST assay was used in the study, in which antigen-specific T cells were expanded with peptide pools and expanded clonotypes were subsequently identified by TCR sequencing. The convalescent patients' positive SARS-CoV-2 PCR tests fell between March and December 2020, which was before the Alpha, Beta and Delta variants emerged in the United States. Each well held some 2 million PBMCs cultured in IMDM containing about 5% human AB serum and around 10 IU/ml IL-2, with around 9.2 ug/ml peptide pools added. Half of the culture medium was replaced with fresh IL-2-containing medium on days 3 and 7. CD4+ T cells were isolated after approximately eleven days of culture through negative selection using the EasySep CD4+ T cell isolation kit. Ficoll-Paque Plus gradient centrifugation was used to isolate PBMCs from whole blood, and the isolated PBMCs were then either used fresh or cryopreserved at -140C. Each culture condition was generally run in triplicate wells.

There are a few counts of this clonotype. Its target antigen remains unknown. Base qualities are not provided; no much larger clone lies one nucleotide away. Recombination joined TRBV20-1 with TRBJ1-1; TRBD1 aligns with 7 central bases. Source material: CD4+ T cells from blood, cultured in vitro. This clonotype originated in a human donor who had recovered from COVID-19. The sequence in DNA is TGCAGTGCTAGCCAGGGGAAGGGGGCTCTGGCTTTCTTT. Its protein product is CSASQGKGALAFF.